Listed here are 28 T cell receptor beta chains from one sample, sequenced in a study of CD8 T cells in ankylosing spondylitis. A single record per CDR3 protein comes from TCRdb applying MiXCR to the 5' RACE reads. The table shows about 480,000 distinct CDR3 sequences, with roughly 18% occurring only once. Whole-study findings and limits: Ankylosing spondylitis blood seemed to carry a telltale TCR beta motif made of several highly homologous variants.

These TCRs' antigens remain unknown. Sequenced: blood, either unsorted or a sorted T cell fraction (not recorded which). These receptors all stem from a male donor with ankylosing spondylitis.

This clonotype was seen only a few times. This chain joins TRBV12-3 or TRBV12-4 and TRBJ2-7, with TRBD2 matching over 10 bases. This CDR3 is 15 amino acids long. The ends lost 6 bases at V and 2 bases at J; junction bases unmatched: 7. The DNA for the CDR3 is TGTGCCAGCAGACCTACTAGCGGGGACCCCTACGAGCAGTACTTC. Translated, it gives CASRPTSGDPYEQYF.

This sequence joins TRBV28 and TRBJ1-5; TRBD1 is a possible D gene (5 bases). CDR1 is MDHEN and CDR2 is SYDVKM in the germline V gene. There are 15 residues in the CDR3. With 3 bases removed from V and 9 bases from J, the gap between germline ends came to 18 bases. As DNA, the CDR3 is TGTGCCAGCAGTTTTTCCAACAGGCGGCCGGCGCCCCAGCATTTT. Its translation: CASSFSNRRPAPQHF.

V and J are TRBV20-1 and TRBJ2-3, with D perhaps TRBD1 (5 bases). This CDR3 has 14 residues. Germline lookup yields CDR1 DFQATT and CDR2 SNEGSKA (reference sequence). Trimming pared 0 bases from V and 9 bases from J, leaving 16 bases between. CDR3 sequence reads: CSARDLGAGVTQYF. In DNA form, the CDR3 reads TGCAGTGCTAGAGATCTTGGGGCTGGAGTCACGCAGTATTTT.

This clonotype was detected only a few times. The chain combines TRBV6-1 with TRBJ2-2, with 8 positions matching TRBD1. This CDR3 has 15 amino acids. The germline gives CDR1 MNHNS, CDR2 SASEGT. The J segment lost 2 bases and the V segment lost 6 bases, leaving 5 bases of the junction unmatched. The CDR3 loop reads CASRPDRGNTGELFF. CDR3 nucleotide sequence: TGTGCCAGCAGGCCCGACAGGGGTAACACCGGGGAGCTGTTTTTT.

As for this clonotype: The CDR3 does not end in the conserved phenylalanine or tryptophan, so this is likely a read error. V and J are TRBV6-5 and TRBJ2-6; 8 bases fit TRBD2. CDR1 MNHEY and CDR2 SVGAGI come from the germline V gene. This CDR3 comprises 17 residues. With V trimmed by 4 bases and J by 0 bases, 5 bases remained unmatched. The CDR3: CASSSSGPYSGANVLTY. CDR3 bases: TGTGCCAGCAGTTCTAGCGGGCCTTACTCTGGGGCCAACGTCCTGACTTAC.

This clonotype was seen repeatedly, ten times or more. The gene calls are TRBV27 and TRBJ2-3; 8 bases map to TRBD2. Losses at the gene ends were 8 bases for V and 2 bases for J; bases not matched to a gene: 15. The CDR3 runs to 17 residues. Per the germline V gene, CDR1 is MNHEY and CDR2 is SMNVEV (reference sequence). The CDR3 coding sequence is TGTGCCAGCCTCCGAAAGACGGGAGGGGCAAACACAGATACGCAGTATTTT. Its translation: CASLRKTGGANTDTQYF.

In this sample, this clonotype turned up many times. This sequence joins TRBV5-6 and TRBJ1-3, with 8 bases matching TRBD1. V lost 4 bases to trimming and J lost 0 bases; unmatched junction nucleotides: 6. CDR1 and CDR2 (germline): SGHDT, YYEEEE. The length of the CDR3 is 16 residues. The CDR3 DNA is TGTGCCAGCAGCGTCAGGACAGGGCGCTCTGGAAACACCATATATTTT. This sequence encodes CASSVRTGRSGNTIYF.

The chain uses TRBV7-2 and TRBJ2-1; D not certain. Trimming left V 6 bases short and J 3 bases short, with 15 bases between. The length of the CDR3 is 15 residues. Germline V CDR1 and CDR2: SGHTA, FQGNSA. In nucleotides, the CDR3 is TGTGCCAGCAGGGAGTGGGGTTCGGACTACAATGAGCAGTTCTTC. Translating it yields CASREWGSDYNEQFF.

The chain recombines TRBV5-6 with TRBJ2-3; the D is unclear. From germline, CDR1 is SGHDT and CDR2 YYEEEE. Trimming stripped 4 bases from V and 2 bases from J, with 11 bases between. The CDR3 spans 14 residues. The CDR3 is CASSLPLNTDTQYF. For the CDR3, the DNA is TGTGCCAGCAGCCTACCCCTTAACACAGATACGCAGTATTTT.

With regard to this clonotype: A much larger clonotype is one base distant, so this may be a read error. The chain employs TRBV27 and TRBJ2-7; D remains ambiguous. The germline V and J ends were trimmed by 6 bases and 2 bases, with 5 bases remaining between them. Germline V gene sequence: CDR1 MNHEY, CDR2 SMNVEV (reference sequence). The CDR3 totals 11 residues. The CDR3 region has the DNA TGTGCCAGCAGATCCGCCTACGAGCAGTACTTC. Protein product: CASRSAYEQYF.

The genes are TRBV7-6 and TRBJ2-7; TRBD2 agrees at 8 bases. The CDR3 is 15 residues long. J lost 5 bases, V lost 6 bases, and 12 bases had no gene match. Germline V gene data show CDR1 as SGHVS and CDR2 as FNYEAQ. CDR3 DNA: TGTGCCAGCAGTTCCGCTCCGGGACTAGATAACGAGCAGTACTTC. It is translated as CASSSAPGLDNEQYF.

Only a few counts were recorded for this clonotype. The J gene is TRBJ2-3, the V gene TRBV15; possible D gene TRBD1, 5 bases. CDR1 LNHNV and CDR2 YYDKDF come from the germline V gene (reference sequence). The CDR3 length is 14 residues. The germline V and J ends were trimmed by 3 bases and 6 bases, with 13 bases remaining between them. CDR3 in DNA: TGTGCCACCAGCAGGGACATCCTCCAGGATACGCAGTATTTT. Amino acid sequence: CATSRDILQDTQYF.

DNA of the CDR3: TGTGCCAGCAGTCCGACCGGGACAGGACTCTCTGGGGCCAACGTCCTGACTTTC. It specifies CASSPTGTGLSGANVLTF. This chain connects TRBV27 to TRBJ2-6, with 8 bases that match TRBD1. The V gene end was trimmed by 5 bases and the J gene end by 0 bases; junction bases not matched to a gene: 9. Per germline, CDR1 MNHEY and CDR2 SMNVEV (reference sequence). This CDR3 contains 18 residues.

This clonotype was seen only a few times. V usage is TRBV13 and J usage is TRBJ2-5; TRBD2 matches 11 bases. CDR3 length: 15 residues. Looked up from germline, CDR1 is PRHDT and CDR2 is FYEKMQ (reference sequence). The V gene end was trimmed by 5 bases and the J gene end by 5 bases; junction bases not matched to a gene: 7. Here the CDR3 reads CASSISGRGGETQYF. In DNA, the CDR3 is TGTGCCAGCAGCATTAGCGGGAGGGGAGGCGAGACCCAGTACTTC. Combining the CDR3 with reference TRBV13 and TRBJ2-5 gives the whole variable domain AAGVIQSPRHLIKEKRETATLKCYPIPRHDTVYWYQQGPGQDPQFLISFYEKMQSDKGSIPDRFSAQQFSDYHSELNMSSLELGDSALYFCASSISGRGGETQYFGPGTRLLVL.

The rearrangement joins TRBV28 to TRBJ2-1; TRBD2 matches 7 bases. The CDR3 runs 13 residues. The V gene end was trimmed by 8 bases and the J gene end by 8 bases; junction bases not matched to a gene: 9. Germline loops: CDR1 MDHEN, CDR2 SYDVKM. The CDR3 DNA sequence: TGTGCCAGCTCAGGCGGGAGAAGGGATGAGCAGTTCTTC. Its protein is CASSGGRRDEQFF.

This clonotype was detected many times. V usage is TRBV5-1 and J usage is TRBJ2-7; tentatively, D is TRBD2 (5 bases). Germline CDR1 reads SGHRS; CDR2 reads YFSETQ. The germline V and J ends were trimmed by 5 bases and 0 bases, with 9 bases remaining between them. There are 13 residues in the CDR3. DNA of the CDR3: TGCGCCAGCAGGATTGGACTCTCCTACGAGCAGTACTTC. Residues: CASRIGLSYEQYF. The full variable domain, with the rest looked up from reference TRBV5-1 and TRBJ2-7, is KAGVTQTPRYLIKTRGQQVTLSCSPISGHRSVSWYQQTPGQGLQFLFEYFSETQRNKGNFPGRFSGRQFSNSRSEMNVSTLELGDSALYLCASRIGLSYEQYFGPGTRLTVT.

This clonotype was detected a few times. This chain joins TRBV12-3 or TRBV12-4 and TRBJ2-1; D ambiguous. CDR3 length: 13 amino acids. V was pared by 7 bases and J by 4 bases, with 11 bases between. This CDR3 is CASTKLVYNEQFF. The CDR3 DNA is TGTGCCAGCACTAAACTCGTGTACAATGAGCAGTTCTTC.

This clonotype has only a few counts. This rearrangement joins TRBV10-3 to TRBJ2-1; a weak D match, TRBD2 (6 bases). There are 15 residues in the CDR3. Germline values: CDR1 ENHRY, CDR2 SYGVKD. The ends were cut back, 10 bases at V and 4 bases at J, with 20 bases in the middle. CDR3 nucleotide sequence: TGTGCCACCGGGGATTCGGGGGTGCCGTACAATGAGCAGTTCTTC. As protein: CATGDSGVPYNEQFF.

The chain's CDR3 is CASKRGGIQQYNEQFF. DNA for the CDR3: TGTGCCAGTAAAAGAGGCGGGATACAGCAATACAATGAGCAGTTCTTC. This chain connects TRBV19 to TRBJ2-1; tentative D call: TRBD2 (6 bases). In germline, CDR1 is LNHDA, CDR2 SQIVND (reference sequence). V lost 7 bases and J lost 4, with 20 bases in between. This CDR3 region has 16 residues.

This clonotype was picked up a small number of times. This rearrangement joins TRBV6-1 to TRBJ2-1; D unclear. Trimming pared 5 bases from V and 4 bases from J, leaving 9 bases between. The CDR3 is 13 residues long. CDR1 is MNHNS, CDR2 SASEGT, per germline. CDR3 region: CASSLAKYNEQFF. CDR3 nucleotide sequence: TGTGCCAGCAGTCTGGCTAAGTACAATGAGCAGTTCTTC.

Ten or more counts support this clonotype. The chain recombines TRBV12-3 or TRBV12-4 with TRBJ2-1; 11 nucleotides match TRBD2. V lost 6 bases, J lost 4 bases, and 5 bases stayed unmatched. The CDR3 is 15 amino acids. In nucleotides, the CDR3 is TGTGCCAGCAGCTATGGGACTAGCGGATACAATGAGCAGTTCTTC. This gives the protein CASSYGTSGYNEQFF.

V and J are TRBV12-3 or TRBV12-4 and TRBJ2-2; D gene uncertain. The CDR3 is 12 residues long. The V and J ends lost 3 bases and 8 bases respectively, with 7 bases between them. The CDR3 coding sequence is TGTGCCAGCAGTTTCCTAAGGGGGGAGCTGTTTTTT. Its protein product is CASSFLRGELFF.

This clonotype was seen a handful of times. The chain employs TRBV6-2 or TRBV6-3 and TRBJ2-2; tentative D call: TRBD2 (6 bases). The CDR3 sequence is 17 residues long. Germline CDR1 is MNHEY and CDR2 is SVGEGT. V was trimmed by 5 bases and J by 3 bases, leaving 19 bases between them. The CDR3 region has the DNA TGTGCCAGCAGTCCCCCCCTTCGGGGGAGGTACACCGGGGAGCTGTTTTTT. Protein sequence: CASSPPLRGRYTGELFF.

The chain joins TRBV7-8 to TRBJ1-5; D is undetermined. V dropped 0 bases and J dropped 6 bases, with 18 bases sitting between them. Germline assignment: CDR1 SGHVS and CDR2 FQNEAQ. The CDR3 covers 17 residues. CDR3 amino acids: CASSLARAGRKGQPQHF. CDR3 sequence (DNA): TGTGCCAGCAGCTTAGCGAGGGCGGGCAGGAAGGGTCAGCCCCAGCATTTT.

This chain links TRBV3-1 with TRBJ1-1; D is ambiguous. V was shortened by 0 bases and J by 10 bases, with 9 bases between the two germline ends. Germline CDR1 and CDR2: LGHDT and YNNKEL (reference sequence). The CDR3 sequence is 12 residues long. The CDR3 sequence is CASSQELGVAFF. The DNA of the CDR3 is TGTGCCAGCAGCCAAGAGTTAGGAGTAGCTTTCTTT.

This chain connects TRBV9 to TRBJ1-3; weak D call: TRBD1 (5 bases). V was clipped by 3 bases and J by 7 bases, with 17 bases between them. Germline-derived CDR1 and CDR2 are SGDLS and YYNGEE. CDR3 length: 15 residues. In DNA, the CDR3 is TGTGCCAGCAGCGCCGGGTCGGTGGCAGGGAACACCATATATTTT. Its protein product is CASSAGSVAGNTIYF.

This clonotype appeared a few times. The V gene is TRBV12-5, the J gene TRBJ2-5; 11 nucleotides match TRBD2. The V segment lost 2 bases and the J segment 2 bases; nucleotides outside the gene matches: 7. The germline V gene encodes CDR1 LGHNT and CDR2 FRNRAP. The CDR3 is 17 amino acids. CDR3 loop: CASGLLPTSGTQETQYF. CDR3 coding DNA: TGTGCTAGTGGTTTGCTCCCGACTAGCGGGACTCAAGAGACCCAGTACTTC. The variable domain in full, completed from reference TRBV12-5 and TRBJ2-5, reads DARVTQTPRHKVTEMGQEVTMRCQPILGHNTVFWYRQTMMQGLELLAYFRNRAPLDDSGMPKDRFSAEMPDATLATLKIQPSEPRDSAVYFCASGLLPTSGTQETQYFGPGTRLLVL.

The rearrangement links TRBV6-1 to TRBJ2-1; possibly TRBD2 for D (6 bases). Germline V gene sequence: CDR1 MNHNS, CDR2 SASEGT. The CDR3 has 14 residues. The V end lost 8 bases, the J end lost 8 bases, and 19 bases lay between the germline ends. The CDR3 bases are TGTGCCAGCTCGCGTGCCGGCGGGGTTCATGAGCAGTTCTTC. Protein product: CASSRAGGVHEQFF.